Listed here are 8 T cell receptor beta chains from one sample, sequenced in a study of blood T cell repertoires in COVID-19. TCRdb's copy holds only in-frame clones and misses some; the assay was immunoSEQ multiplex PCR. The sample holds tens of thousands of clones, over 75% seen once. The specimen was peripheral blood. All receptors derive from a woman of 80 years or more with active or convalescent COVID-19.

The chain links TRBV27 to TRBJ1-2; D unclear. Trimming took 0 bases from V and 3 from J, leaving 11 bases between them. This CDR3 contains 15 residues. From germline, CDR1 is MNHEY and CDR2 SMNVEV (reference sequence). The DNA of the CDR3 is TGTGCCAGCAGTTTATCGGCCGGAGGATACTATGGCTACACCTTC. It codes for CASSLSAGGYYGYTF.

The chain carries TRBV5-5 and TRBJ1-1; 7 positions agree with TRBD1. V lost 3 bases to trimming and J lost 3 bases; unmatched junction nucleotides: 5. The CDR3 has 14 residues. Germline V gives CDR1 SGHKS, CDR2 YYEKEE (reference sequence). The CDR3 sequence is CASSWGTGDTEAFF. CDR3 coding DNA: TGTGCCAGCAGCTGGGGAACAGGGGACACTGAAGCTTTCTTT.

The chain combines TRBV19 with TRBJ1-1; D may be TRBD1 (5 bases). The CDR3 consists of 15 residues. V lost 5 bases and J lost 1, with 14 bases in between. CDR1 LNHDA and CDR2 SQIVND come from the germline V gene (reference sequence). In DNA, the CDR3 is TGTGCCAGTAGTGCCCCGGGACTCCCGAACACTGAAGCTTTCTTT. Amino acids: CASSAPGLPNTEAFF.

This chain joins TRBV5-1 and TRBJ2-3; TRBD2 matches 12 bases. This CDR3 has 15 amino acids. Per germline, CDR1 SGHRS and CDR2 YFSETQ. The J segment lost 3 bases and the V segment lost 5 bases, leaving 4 bases of the junction unmatched. The chain's CDR3 is CASRKTSGRTDTQYF. The CDR3 DNA is TGCGCCAGCAGGAAAACTAGCGGGAGGACAGATACGCAGTATTTT.

The rearrangement joins TRBV6-1 to TRBJ1-6, with 7 bases lining up with TRBD1. This CDR3 region has 14 residues. Germline CDR1 reads MNHNS; CDR2 reads SASEGT. Trimming at V came to 2 bases and at J to 9 bases, leaving 4 bases not matched to a gene. The CDR3, as DNA: TGTGCCAGCAGTGAATATGACAGGGTTTCACCCCTCCACTTT. Translated, it gives CASSEYDRVSPLHF.

This chain uses TRBV6-4 with TRBJ2-1, with D perhaps TRBD2 (5 bases). CDR1 and CDR2 from the germline V gene are MRHNA and SNTAGT. V lost 8 bases to trimming and J lost 8 bases, with 25 bases between them. The CDR3 totals 16 residues. The CDR3 loop reads CASWVRRASFGDEQFF. Written as DNA, the CDR3 is TGTGCCAGCTGGGTCCGAAGGGCTAGCTTTGGAGATGAGCAGTTCTTC.

The rearrangement joins TRBV4-2 to TRBJ1-1; D possibly corresponds to TRBD1 (5 bases). V was trimmed by 4 bases and J by 3 bases, leaving 15 bases between them. The CDR3 has 15 residues. Germline CDR1 and CDR2: LGHNA and YNFKEQ. CDR3 protein: CASSPSGGRDTEAFF. The DNA for the CDR3 is TGTGCCAGCAGCCCATCGGGGGGGAGGGACACTGAAGCTTTCTTT.

This chain links TRBV19 with TRBJ2-2, with TRBD2 as a possible D gene (7 bases). The CDR3 is 14 residues long. The germline gives CDR1 LNHDA, CDR2 SQIVND (reference sequence). V lost 3 bases, J lost 6 bases, and 11 bases lay in between. The CDR3 loop is CASSMGRGPGELFF. CDR3 nucleotides: TGTGCCAGTAGTATGGGGCGGGGGCCCGGGGAGCTGTTTTTT. Using reference TRBV19 and TRBJ2-2 for the parts outside the CDR3, the full variable domain is DGGITQSPKYLFRKEGQNVTLSCEQNLNHDAMYWYRQDPGQGLRLIYYSQIVNDFQKGDIAEGYSVSREKKESFPLTVTSAQKNPTAFYLCASSMGRGPGELFFGEGSRLTVL.